This T cell receptor beta chain was obtained from a study of blood T cell repertoires in COVID-19. Study in general: From the United States, Italy and Spain came samples of acute and convalescent COVID-19. T cells, B-cell-depleted T cells, or PBMCs supplied cDNA or gDNA.

Libraries were prepared by immunoSEQ multiplex PCR; TCRdb keeps only in-frame clonotypes and omits some of them. The profile shows 150,000 or so clones, roughly 89% of them singletons. Patients in Seattle were enrolled during active infection, then followed longitudinally. Trimming shortened V by 3 bases and J by 6 bases, and 9 bases separated the two germline ends. CDR3 length: 14 residues. In germline, CDR1 is LNHDA, CDR2 SQIVND (reference sequence). This clone occurred once. Input material: peripheral blood. This TCR was sampled from a woman between 70 and 85 years old with COVID-19, enrolled during active disease. This rearrangement joins TRBV19 to TRBJ2-6, with no clear D. CDR3 sequence (DNA): TGTGCCAGTAGTATGAGGCTCTCGGCCAACGTCCTGACTTTC. It codes for CASSMRLSANVLTF.